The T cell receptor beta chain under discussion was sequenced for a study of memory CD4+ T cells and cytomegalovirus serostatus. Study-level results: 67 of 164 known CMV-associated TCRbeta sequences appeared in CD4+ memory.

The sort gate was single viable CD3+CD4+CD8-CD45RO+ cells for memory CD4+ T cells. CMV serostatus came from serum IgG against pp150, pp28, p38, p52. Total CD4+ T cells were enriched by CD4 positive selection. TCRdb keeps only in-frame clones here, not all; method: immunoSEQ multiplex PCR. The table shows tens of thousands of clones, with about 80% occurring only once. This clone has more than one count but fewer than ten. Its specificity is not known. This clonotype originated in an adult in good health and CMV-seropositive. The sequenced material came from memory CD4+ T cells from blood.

The CDR3 DNA follows: TGTGCCAGCAGCCTACAGACCGGACAGGGACAAGAGACCCAGTACTTC. This sequence encodes CASSLQTGQGQETQYF. The V call is TRBV7-8, the J call TRBJ2-5; TRBD1 matches 8 bases. J was trimmed by 2 bases and V by 5 bases; bases with no gene match: 10. CDR1 is SGHVS, CDR2 FQNEAQ, per germline. This CDR3 has 16 residues.